Presented here are 26 T cell receptor beta chains from one specimen sequenced in a study of T cell changes during pregnancy in multiple sclerosis. TCRdb keeps only in-frame clones here, not all; method: immunoSEQ multiplex PCR. Of 90,000 to 100,000 clones in the sample, 92% are singletons; the top ten hold approximately 1.4%. The specimen was peripheral blood, collected in the first trimester of pregnancy. These receptors all come from a female donor with multiple sclerosis, enrolled in a pregnancy study.

The chain employs TRBV25-1 and TRBJ2-7; D is perhaps TRBD2 (5 bases). CDR1 and CDR2 from the germline V gene are MGHDK and SYGVNS. The CDR3 contains 14 residues. With 1 base removed from V and 0 bases from J, the gap between germline ends came to 7 bases. The CDR3 loop reads CASSESGSSYEQYF. Here the CDR3 DNA reads TGTGCCAGCAGTGAATCGGGAAGCTCCTACGAGCAGTACTTC.

J is TRBJ1-1 and V is TRBV6-1; 8 bases match TRBD1. Germline V CDR1 and CDR2: MNHNS, SASEGT. The CDR3 extends over 13 amino acids. With 9 bases clipped from V and 4 bases from J, the junction kept 7 bases outside the gene matches. The CDR3 DNA is TGTGCCAGGGACAGGGCGCGGAGCACTGAAGCTTTCTTT. This gives the protein CARDRARSTEAFF.

The rearrangement uses TRBV11-2 and TRBJ2-1; the D gene is possibly TRBD1 (5 bases). The V gene's germline CDR1 is SGHAT and CDR2 FQNNGV. The CDR3 length is 16 residues. Trimming took off 4 bases at V and 0 bases at J, with 13 bases between the two ends. The CDR3 spells CASSSMRQSSYNEQFF. The DNA of the CDR3 is TGTGCCAGCAGCTCAATGAGACAGTCCTCCTACAATGAGCAGTTCTTC.

The chain employs TRBV6-1 and TRBJ2-5, with 8 positions matching TRBD2. The junction had 9 bases not matched to a gene; V was cut back by 2 bases and J by 4 bases. The CDR3 spans 16 residues. Germline V gives CDR1 MNHNS, CDR2 SASEGT. CDR3 sequence (DNA): TGTGCCAGCAGTGAAATGACGGGAGGGGCGGGAGAGACCCAGTACTTC. It codes for CASSEMTGGAGETQYF.

The rearrangement links TRBV4-3 to TRBJ2-3, with 12 nucleotides matching TRBD2. Germline lookup yields CDR1 LGHNA and CDR2 YSLEER. CDR3 length: 16 residues. J was trimmed by 1 base and V by 4 bases; bases with no gene match: 3. For the CDR3, the DNA is TGCGCCAGCAGCCCCGGGACTAGCGGGCGCACAGATACGCAGTATTTT. Its protein is CASSPGTSGRTDTQYF.

The chain is built from TRBV6-6 and TRBJ2-5; 7 nucleotides line up with TRBD1. Germline assignment: CDR1 MNHNY and CDR2 SVGAGI (reference sequence). The CDR3 has 12 residues. With 10 bases clipped from V and 7 bases from J, the junction kept 9 bases outside the gene matches. CDR3 protein: CANPPNRGTQYF. DNA of the CDR3: TGTGCCAATCCACCAAACAGGGGGACCCAGTACTTC.

CDR3 sequence reads: CASSQNRGSTEAFF. CDR3 DNA: TGCGCCAGCAGCCAAAACAGGGGGTCCACTGAAGCTTTCTTT. The chain couples TRBV4-1 to TRBJ1-1; TRBD1 aligns across 8 bases. This CDR3 comprises 14 residues. CDR1 MGHRA and CDR2 YSYEKL come from the germline V gene. The V gene end was trimmed by 2 bases and the J gene end by 4 bases; junction bases not matched to a gene: 3.

The V call is TRBV29-1, the J call TRBJ2-2; TRBD1 is a possible D gene (6 bases). CDR3 length: 14 amino acids. Trimming stripped 7 bases from V and 5 bases from J, with 17 bases between. Germline-derived CDR1 and CDR2 are SQVTM and ANQGSEA. The CDR3 DNA sequence: TGCAGCGCCCGAGAACAGGGACGGACCGGGGAGCTGTTTTTT. It specifies CSAREQGRTGELFF.

The chain has TRBV19 and TRBJ2-7; 8 nucleotides line up with TRBD1. The germline gives CDR1 LNHDA, CDR2 SQIVND (reference sequence). Trimming cost V 4 bases and J 3 bases; bases outside gene matches: 5. The CDR3 runs 14 residues. For the CDR3, the DNA is TGTGCCAGTAGTACACAGGGGGGAAACTACGAGCAGTACTTC. Encoded protein: CASSTQGGNYEQYF.

The chain employs TRBV28 and TRBJ1-2; no reliable D call. The germline gives CDR1 MDHEN, CDR2 SYDVKM. CDR3 length: 13 amino acids. Deletions cut 3 bases from V and 8 bases from J, with 13 bases between. CDR3 DNA: TGTGCCAGCAGTTTCCGCAGGAATTCAGGCTACACCTTC. Translating gives CASSFRRNSGYTF.

This chain connects TRBV7-9 to TRBJ1-5; D is unclear. Germline CDR1 and CDR2: SEHNR and FQNEAQ (reference sequence). Trimming took off 2 bases at V and 6 bases at J, with 8 bases between the two ends. The CDR3 loop spans 13 amino acids. CDR3 DNA: TGTGCCAGCAGCTTAAGTAACGGTCAGCCCCAGCATTTT. It yields the protein CASSLSNGQPQHF.

The rearrangement joins TRBV7-2 to TRBJ1-1, with D uncertain. Between the trimmed V and J ends, which lost 2 bases and 3 bases, there was a span of 10 bases. The CDR3 sequence is 14 residues long. Germline CDR1 reads SGHTA; CDR2 reads FQGNSA. The CDR3 loop is CASSLWAGDTEAFF. The CDR3 DNA sequence: TGTGCCAGCAGCTTATGGGCGGGTGACACTGAAGCTTTCTTT.

The CDR3 protein is CASSLVRGRMSGANVLTF. CDR3 DNA: TGTGCCAGCAGCTTAGTCAGGGGGCGCATGTCTGGGGCCAACGTCCTGACTTTC. This rearrangement joins TRBV7-8 to TRBJ2-6; 8 bases are a match to TRBD1. The CDR3 extends over 18 amino acids. The V and J ends lost 1 base and 1 base, in that order; junction bases with no gene match: 6. The germline CDR1 and CDR2 sequences are SGHVS and FQNEAQ.

V is TRBV29-1 and J is TRBJ2-1; D may be TRBD2 (5 bases). The CDR3 extends over 12 amino acids. V dropped 7 bases and J dropped 5 bases, with 12 bases sitting between them. Germline V gives CDR1 SQVTM, CDR2 ANQGSEA. DNA for the CDR3: TGCAGCGCCCGAGAGGGTAACAATGAGCAGTTCTTC. Translation gives CSAREGNNEQFF.

The genes are TRBV7-8 and TRBJ1-5, with TRBD1 matching over 9 bases. Germline V lookup: CDR1 SGHVS, CDR2 FQNEAQ. J lost 0 bases, V lost 6 bases, and 15 bases had no gene match. CDR3 length: 19 residues. In DNA, the CDR3 is TGTGCCAGCAGTCCACAGGGGGCCCCGTTTATGTATAGCAATCAGCCCCAGCATTTT. This gives the protein CASSPQGAPFMYSNQPQHF.

The J gene is TRBJ2-7, the V gene TRBV7-9, with TRBD1 matching over 9 bases. With V trimmed by 3 bases and J by 3 bases, 3 bases remained unmatched. CDR3 length equals 14 residues. CDR1 and CDR2 from the germline V gene are SEHNR and FQNEAQ (reference sequence). The CDR3 protein is CASSFGTGLYEQYF. For the CDR3, the DNA is TGTGCCAGCAGCTTTGGGACAGGGCTCTACGAGCAGTACTTC.

This clone appeared once. The CDR3 nucleotides are TGTGCCAGCAGCCCCATCGGGGGGGCCTACGAGCAGTACTTC. Translating gives CASSPIGGAYEQYF. V usage is TRBV7-2 and J usage is TRBJ2-7; 8 bases line up with TRBD2. The CDR3 totals 14 residues. After removal of 5 bases from V and 2 bases from J, the junction contained 5 bases not matched to a gene. CDR1 and CDR2 (germline): SGHTA, FQGNSA.

The rearrangement links TRBV21-1 to TRBJ2-7; TRBD2, the D gene given by the table, was not confirmed from the DNA. TRBV21-1 has pseudogene status. This CDR3 comprises 17 residues. Written as DNA, the CDR3 is TGTGCCAGCAGCCCCCCCCTAGTACGTAGGCGCTGGTACGAGCAGTACTTC. This codes for CASSPPLVRRRWYEQYF.

CDR3 sequence: CASSVGGGSSTDTQYF. CDR3 DNA: TGTGCCAGCAGCGTGGGAGGGGGTTCTAGCACAGATACGCAGTATTTT. The gene calls are TRBV9 and TRBJ2-3, with D perhaps TRBD2 (7 bases). The CDR3 totals 16 residues. Germline V gene data show CDR1 as SGDLS and CDR2 as YYNGEE. V dropped 2 bases and J dropped 0 bases, with 13 bases sitting between them.

This chain links TRBV6-6 with TRBJ2-7; TRBD2 matches 8 bases. CDR1 is MNHNY and CDR2 is SVGAGI in the germline V gene (reference sequence). Trimming cost V 2 bases and J 5 bases; bases outside gene matches: 2. The CDR3 covers 13 residues. CDR3 sequence reads: CASSYRGGNEQYF. The CDR3 coding sequence is TGTGCCAGCAGTTACCGGGGGGGGAACGAGCAGTACTTC.

This sequence joins TRBV9 and TRBJ2-3, with 7 bases that match TRBD2. The CDR3 runs 17 residues. The germline V gene has CDR1 SGDLS and CDR2 YYNGEE. V lost 0 bases to trimming and J lost 2 bases; unmatched junction nucleotides: 9. The CDR3 nucleotides read TGTGCCAGCAGCGTAGTCGGGAGGCTTGACTTCACAGATACGCAGTATTTT. As protein: CASSVVGRLDFTDTQYF.

The chain is built from TRBV19 and TRBJ2-7; tentative D call: TRBD2 (6 bases). Germline assignment: CDR1 LNHDA and CDR2 SQIVND (reference sequence). V was shortened by 4 bases and J by 2 bases, with 12 bases between the two germline ends. The CDR3 spans 14 residues. CDR3 in amino acids: CASSKGGVTYEQYF. CDR3 DNA: TGTGCCAGTAGTAAAGGCGGGGTGACCTACGAGCAGTACTTC.

The chain uses TRBV13 and TRBJ2-1; a weak D match, TRBD1 (5 bases). Germline CDR1 and CDR2: PRHDT and FYEKMQ (reference sequence). The CDR3 loop spans 16 amino acids. Trimming left V 0 bases short and J 5 bases short, with 14 bases between. The CDR3 nucleotides are TGTGCCAGCAGCTTAGGTCAGGCAGGGTATAACAATGAGCAGTTCTTC. This translates into CASSLGQAGYNNEQFF.

The genes are TRBV9 and TRBJ2-7; 10 bases line up with TRBD1. J gave up 6 bases and V 0 bases, and 0 bases lay outside the gene matches. The CDR3 has 13 amino acids. CDR1 is SGDLS, CDR2 YYNGEE, per germline. In DNA form, the CDR3 reads TGTGCCAGCAGCGTAGGGACAGGGGGCGAGCAGTACTTC. Encoded protein: CASSVGTGGEQYF.

The gene calls are TRBV5-1 and TRBJ2-5; D might be TRBD2 (5 bases). CDR1 is SGHRS, CDR2 YFSETQ, per germline. Between the trimmed V and J ends, which lost 1 base and 3 bases, there was a span of 10 bases. The CDR3 is 14 amino acids. The CDR3 loop reads CASSLQRGKETQYF. As DNA, the CDR3 is TGCGCCAGCAGCTTGCAGCGAGGGAAAGAGACCCAGTACTTC.

V usage is TRBV10-3 and J usage is TRBJ2-1; tentatively, D is TRBD2 (7 bases). This CDR3 comprises 15 residues. With 0 bases removed from V and 9 bases from J, the gap between germline ends came to 15 bases. CDR1 ENHRY and CDR2 SYGVKD come from the germline V gene. The chain's CDR3 is CAISESGGLGSEQFF. CDR3 coding DNA: TGTGCCATCAGTGAGTCCGGGGGGCTGGGGAGTGAGCAGTTCTTC.